Listed below are T cell receptor beta chains from one sample, sequenced in a study of cytomegalovirus exposure and HLA in healthy donors. Clones were sequenced by immunoSEQ multiplex PCR, and TCRdb holds only the in-frame ones, with some missing. In the table there are 120,000 or so clones, over 9.5% of which are singletons. The sequenced material came from PBMCs. The origin of the receptors is a woman aged 18-29 years in good health and CMV-seropositive. CDR3s include the opening cysteine and the closing phenylalanine or tryptophan. Fields, in order: V gene, clone size, J gene, D gene, CDR3 protein, CDR3 DNA. A D gene is named only where the DNA matches it firmly. Clone sizes are given selectively: once, few, many, or a class where the clone is expanded.

TRBV5-1,NA,TRBJ2-3,NA,CASSLERLTDTQYF,TGCGCCAGCAGCTTGGAGAGACTCACAGATACGCAGTATTTT
TRBV19,few,TRBJ2-7,TRBD2,CASSRSGRLYEQYF,TGTGCCAGTAGTCGGAGCGGGAGGTTGTACGAGCAGTACTTC
TRBV5-6,few,TRBJ1-1,TRBD1,CASRGQGNTEAFF,TGTGCCAGCAGGGGACAGGGTAACACTGAAGCTTTCTTT
TRBV7-2,few,TRBJ2-7,TRBD2,CASSPGLAGVNEQYF,TGTGCCAGCAGCCCCGGACTAGCGGGAGTCAACGAGCAGTACTTC
TRBV5-1,few,TRBJ2-1,TRBD2,CASSDGLAGYNEQFF,TGCGCCAGCAGCGATGGCTTAGCGGGGTACAATGAGCAGTTCTTC
TRBV5-1,NA,TRBJ2-5,NA,CASAGGFQETQYF,TGCGCCAGCGCCGGCGGATTCCAAGAGACCCAGTACTTC
TRBV27,few,TRBJ1-1,TRBD1,CASRGQGNTEAFF,TGTGCCAGCAGGGGACAGGGGAACACTGAAGCTTTCTTT
TRBV5-4,once,TRBJ2-7,NA,CASSLVDIRDEQYF,TGTGCCAGCAGCTTAGTAGATATTCGGGACGAGCAGTACTTC
TRBV6-5,many,TRBJ2-3,NA,CASSLGTFTDTQYF,TGTGCCAGCAGCCTAGGGACTTTCACAGATACGCAGTATTTT
TRBV5-6,NA,TRBJ1-2,TRBD1,CASSLKQGAHGYTF,TGTGCCAGCAGCTTGAAACAGGGGGCTCACGGCTACACCTTC
TRBV5-6,few,TRBJ2-1,TRBD2,CASRFSLAANSYNEQFF,TGTGCCAGCAGATTCTCACTAGCGGCAAACTCCTACAATGAGCAGTTCTTC
TRBV19,few,TRBJ1-5,NA,CASSIAGKPQHF,TGTGCCAGTAGTATAGCCGGGAAGCCCCAGCATTTT
TRBV20-1,few,TRBJ2-5,NA,CSGAGETQYF,TGCAGTGGGGCAGGGGAGACCCAGTACTTC
TRBV2,few,TRBJ1-5,TRBD1,CASSEGDRGGDEPQHF,TGTGCCAGCAGCGAGGGGGACAGGGGGGGAGATGAACCCCAGCATTTT
TRBV6-5,few,TRBJ2-1,NA,CASSYSGPSSYNEQFF,TGTGCCAGCAGTTACTCCGGCCCTAGCTCCTACAATGAGCAGTTCTTC
TRBV5-8,few,TRBJ1-1,TRBD1,CASSFRDRVPEAFF,TGTGCCAGCAGCTTCCGGGACAGGGTACCTGAAGCTTTCTTT
TRBV29-1,NA,TRBJ1-1,NA,CSAGMEVEAFF,TGCAGCGCAGGAATGGAGGTAGAAGCTTTCTTT
TRBV29-1,few,TRBJ2-5,NA,CSVSPLPSRKETQYF,TGCAGCGTTTCCCCCCTCCCAAGCCGTAAAGAGACCCAGTACTTC
TRBV5-1,NA,TRBJ1-1,NA,CASSSLAKGVDEAFF,TGCGCCAGCAGCTCTTTGGCGAAGGGGGTAGATGAAGCTTTCTTT
TRBV7-2,few,TRBJ2-2,NA,CASSLYIRTPNTGELFF,TGTGCCAGCAGCTTATACATCCGAACCCCGAACACCGGGGAGCTGTTTTTT
TRBV21-1,few,TRBJ2-7,NA,CATSQGDEQYF,TGTGCCACCTCCCAGGGGGACGAGCAGTACTTC
TRBV7-7,few,TRBJ2-3,NA,CASSPSTSDTQYF,TGTGCTAGCAGCCCCTCTACGTCGGATACGCAGTATTTT
TRBV5-1,NA,TRBJ1-1,NA,CASSLAPGTEAFF,TGCGCCAGCAGCTTGGCGCCAGGGACTGAAGCTTTCTTT
TRBV5-1,NA,TRBJ1-1,TRBD1,CASSSQGAKTEAFF,TGCGCCAGCAGCTCACAGGGGGCCAAGACTGAAGCTTTCTTT
TRBV4-1,NA,TRBJ2-1,TRBD2,CASSQGYSGRSNEQFF,TGCGCCAGCAGCCAAGGCTATAGCGGGAGGTCCAATGAGCAGTTCTTC
TRBV27,NA,TRBJ1-2,NA,CASSISGDGYTF,TGTGCCAGCAGTATCTCAGGGGACGGCTACACCTTC